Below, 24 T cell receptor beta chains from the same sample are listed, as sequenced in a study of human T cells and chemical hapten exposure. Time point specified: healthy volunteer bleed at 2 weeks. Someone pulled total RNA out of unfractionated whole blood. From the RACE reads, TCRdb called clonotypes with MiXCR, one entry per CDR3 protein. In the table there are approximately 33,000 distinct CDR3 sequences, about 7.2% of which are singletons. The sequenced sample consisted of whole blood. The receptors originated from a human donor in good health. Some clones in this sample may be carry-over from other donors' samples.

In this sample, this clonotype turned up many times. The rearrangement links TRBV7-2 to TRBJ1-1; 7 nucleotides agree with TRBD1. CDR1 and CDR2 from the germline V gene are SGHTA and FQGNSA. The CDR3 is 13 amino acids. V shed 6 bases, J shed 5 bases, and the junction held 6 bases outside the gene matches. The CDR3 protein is CASRQGSWTEAFF. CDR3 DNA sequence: TGTGCCAGCAGACAGGGGTCGTGGACTGAAGCTTTCTTT.

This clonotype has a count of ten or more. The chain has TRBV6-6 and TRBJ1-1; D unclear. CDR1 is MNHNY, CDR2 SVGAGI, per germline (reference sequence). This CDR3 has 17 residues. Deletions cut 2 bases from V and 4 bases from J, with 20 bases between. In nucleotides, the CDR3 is TGTGCCAGCAGTTACGCAGTGGACCGAGAAGGATCCACTGAAGCTTTCTTT. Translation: CASSYAVDREGSTEAFF.

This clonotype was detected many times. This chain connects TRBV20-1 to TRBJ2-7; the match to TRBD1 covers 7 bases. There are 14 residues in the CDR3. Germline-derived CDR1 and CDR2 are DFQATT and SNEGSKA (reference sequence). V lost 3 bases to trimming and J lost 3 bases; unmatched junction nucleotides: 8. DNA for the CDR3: TGCAGTGCTAGTCAGGAGGACAGGAACTACGAGCAGTACTTC. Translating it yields CSASQEDRNYEQYF.

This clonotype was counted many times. This CDR3 is CASSLESETQYF. The CDR3 coding sequence is TGTGCCAGCAGCTTAGAGTCGGAGACCCAGTACTTC. This chain links TRBV7-9 with TRBJ2-5; D is unclear. V was pared by 1 base and J by 5 bases, with 5 bases between. Per germline, CDR1 SEHNR and CDR2 FQNEAQ (reference sequence). The CDR3 extends over 12 amino acids.

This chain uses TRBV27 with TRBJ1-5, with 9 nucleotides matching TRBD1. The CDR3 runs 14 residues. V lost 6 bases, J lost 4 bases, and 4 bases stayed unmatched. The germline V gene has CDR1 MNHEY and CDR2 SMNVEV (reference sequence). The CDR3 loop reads CASSSGQGNQPQHF. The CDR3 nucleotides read TGTGCCAGCAGCTCGGGACAGGGTAATCAGCCCCAGCATTTT.

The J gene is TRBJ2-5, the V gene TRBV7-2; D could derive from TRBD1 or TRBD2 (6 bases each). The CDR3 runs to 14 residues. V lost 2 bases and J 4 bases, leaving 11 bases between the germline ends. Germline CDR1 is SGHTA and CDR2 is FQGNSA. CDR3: CASSLLPGAETQYF. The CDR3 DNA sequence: TGTGCCAGCAGCTTATTACCGGGGGCAGAGACCCAGTACTTC.

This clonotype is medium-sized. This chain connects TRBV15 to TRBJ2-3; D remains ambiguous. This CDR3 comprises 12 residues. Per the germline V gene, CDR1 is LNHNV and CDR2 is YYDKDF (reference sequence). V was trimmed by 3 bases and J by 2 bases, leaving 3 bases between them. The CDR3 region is CATSRDTDTQYF. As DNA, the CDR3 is TGTGCCACCAGCAGGGACACAGATACGCAGTATTTT. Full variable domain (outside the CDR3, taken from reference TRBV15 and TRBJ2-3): DAMVIQNPRYQVTQFGKPVTLSCSQTLNHNVMYWYQQKSSQAPKLLFHYYDKDFNNEADTPDNFQSRRPNTSFCFLDIRSPGLGDTAMYLCATSRDTDTQYFGPGTRLTVL.

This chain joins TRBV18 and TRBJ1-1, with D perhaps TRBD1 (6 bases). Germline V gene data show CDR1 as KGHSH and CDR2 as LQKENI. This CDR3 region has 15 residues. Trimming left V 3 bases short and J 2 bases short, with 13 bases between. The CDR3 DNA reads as TGTGCCAGCTCACCCTCCCAGGGGCGTAACACTGAAGCTTTCTTT. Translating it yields CASSPSQGRNTEAFF.

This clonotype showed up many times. Written as DNA, the CDR3 is TGCAGTGCTAGAGAAACGAATCAGCCCCAGCATTTT. This translates into CSARETNQPQHF. This chain joins TRBV20-1 and TRBJ1-5; D is uncertain. The V gene lost 0 bases and the J gene lost 4 bases, with 4 bases spanning the gap. Germline V lookup: CDR1 DFQATT, CDR2 SNEGSKA (reference sequence). This CDR3 spans 12 amino acids.

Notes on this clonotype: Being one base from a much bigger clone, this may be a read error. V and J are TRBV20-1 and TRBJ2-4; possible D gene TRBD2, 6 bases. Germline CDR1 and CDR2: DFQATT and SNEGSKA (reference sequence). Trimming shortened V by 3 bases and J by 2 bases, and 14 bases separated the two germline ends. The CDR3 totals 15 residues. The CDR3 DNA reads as TGCAGTGCTAGTGGGTTGGCGGGGACCAAAAACATTCAGTACTTC. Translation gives CSASGLAGTKNIQYF.

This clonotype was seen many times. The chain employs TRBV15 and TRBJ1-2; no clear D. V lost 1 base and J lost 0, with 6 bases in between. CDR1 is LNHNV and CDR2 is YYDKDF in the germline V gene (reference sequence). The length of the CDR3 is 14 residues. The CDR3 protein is CATSRAVSNYGYTF. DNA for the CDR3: TGTGCCACCAGCAGAGCGGTATCTAACTATGGCTACACCTTC.

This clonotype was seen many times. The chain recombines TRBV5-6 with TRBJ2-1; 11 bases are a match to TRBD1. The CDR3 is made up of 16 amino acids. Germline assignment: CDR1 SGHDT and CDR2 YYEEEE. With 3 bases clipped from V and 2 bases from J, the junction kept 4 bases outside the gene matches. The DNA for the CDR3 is TGTGCCAGCAGCTGGACAGGGGGCGCAACCTACAATGAGCAGTTCTTC. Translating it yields CASSWTGGATYNEQFF.

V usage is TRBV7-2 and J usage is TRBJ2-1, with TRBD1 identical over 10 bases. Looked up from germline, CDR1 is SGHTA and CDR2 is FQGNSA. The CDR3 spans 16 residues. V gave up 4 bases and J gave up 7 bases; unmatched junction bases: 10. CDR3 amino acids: CASSSQGTGVGNEQFF. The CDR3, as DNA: TGTGCCAGCAGCTCCCAGGGGACAGGGGTGGGAAATGAGCAGTTCTTC.

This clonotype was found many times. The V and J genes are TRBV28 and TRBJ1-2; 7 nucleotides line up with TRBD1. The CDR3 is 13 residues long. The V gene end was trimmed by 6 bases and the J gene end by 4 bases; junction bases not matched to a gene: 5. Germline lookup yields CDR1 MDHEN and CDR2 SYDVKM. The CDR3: CASSRQGFYGYTF. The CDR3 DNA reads TGTGCCAGCAGCAGACAGGGTTTCTATGGCTACACCTTC.

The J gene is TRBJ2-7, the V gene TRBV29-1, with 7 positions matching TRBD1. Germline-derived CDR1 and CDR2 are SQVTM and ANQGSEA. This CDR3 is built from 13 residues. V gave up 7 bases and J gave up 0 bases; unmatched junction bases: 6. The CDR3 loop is CSAETGSSYEQYF. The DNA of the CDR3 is TGCAGCGCGGAGACAGGGTCCTCCTACGAGCAGTACTTC.

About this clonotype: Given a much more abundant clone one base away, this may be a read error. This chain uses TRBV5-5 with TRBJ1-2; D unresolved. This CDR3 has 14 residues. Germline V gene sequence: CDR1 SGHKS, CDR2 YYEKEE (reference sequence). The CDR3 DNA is TGTACCAGCAGCCGCGACGGGAATAACTATGGCTACACCTTC. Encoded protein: CTSSRDGNNYGYTF.

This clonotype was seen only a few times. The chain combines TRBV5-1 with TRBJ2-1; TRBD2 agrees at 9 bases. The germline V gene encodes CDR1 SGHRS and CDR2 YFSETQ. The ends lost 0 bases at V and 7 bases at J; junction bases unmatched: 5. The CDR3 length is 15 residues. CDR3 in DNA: TGCGCCAGCAGCTTGGTGGCGGGAGGGCTGAATGAGCAGTTCTTC. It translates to CASSLVAGGLNEQFF.

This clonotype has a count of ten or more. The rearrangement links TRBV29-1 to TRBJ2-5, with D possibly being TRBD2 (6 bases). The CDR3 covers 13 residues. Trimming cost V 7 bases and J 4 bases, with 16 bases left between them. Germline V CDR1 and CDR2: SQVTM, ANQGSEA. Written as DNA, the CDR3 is TGCAGCGCGCGGGACTCTGGAGGAGAGACCCAGTACTTC. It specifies CSARDSGGETQYF.

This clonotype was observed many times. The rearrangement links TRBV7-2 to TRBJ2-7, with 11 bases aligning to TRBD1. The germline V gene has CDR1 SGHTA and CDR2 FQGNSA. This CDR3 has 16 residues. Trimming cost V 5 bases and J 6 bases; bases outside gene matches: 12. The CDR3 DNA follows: TGTGCCAGCAGCCCCGTGGGGACAGGGGGAGATGGCGAGCAGTACTTC. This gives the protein CASSPVGTGGDGEQYF. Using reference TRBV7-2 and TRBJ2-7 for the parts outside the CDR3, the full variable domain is GAGVSQSPSNKVTEKGKDVELRCDPISGHTALYWYRQSLGQGLEFLIYFQGNSAPDKSGLPSDRFSAERTGGSVSTLTIQRTQQEDSAVYLCASSPVGTGGDGEQYFGPGTRLTVT.

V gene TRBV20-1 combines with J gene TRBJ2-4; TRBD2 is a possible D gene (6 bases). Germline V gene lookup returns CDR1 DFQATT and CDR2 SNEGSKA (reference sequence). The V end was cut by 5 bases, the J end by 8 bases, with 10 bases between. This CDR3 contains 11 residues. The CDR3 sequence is CSARRGDIQYF. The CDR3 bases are TGCAGTGCTCGGCGGGGAGACATTCAGTACTTC.

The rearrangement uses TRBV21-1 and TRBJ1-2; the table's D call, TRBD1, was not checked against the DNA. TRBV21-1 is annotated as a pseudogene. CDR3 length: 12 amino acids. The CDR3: CASRLGQYGDTF. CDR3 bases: TGTGCCAGCAGGCTGGGACAGTATGGCGACACCTTC.

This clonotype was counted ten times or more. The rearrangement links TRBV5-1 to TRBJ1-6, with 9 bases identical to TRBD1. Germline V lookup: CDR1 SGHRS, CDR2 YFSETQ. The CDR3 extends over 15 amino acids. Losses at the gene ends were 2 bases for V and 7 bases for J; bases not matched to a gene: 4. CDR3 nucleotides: TGCGCCAGCAGCTTCCGGGACAGGGAGAATTCACCCCTCCACTTT. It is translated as CASSFRDRENSPLHF.

In DNA, the CDR3 is TGTGCCAGCAGCCAAAAGACATCGTATGCTATAGGCTACACCTTC. Its translation is CASSQKTSYAIGYTF. This chain uses TRBV7-2 with TRBJ1-2; D call uncertain. This CDR3 has 15 amino acids. V was trimmed by 5 bases and J by 8 bases, leaving 21 bases between them. The V gene's germline CDR1 is SGHTA and CDR2 FQGNSA.

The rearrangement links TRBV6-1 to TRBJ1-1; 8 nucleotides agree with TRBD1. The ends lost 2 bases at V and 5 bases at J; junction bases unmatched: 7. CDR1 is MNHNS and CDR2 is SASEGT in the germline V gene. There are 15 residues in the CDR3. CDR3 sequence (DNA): TGTGCCAGCAGTGAACAGGGGGCTCTGGGAACTGAAGCTTTCTTT. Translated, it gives CASSEQGALGTEAFF.